This T cell receptor beta chain comes out of a study of blood T cell repertoires in COVID-19. Study in general: PBMCs, B-cell-depleted T cells, or T cells provided the cDNA or gDNA that made up the material.

This clone was counted a few times. The table came from immunoSEQ multiplex PCR; TCRdb's copy has only in-frame clones and leaves some out. Among about 210,000 clones listed, roughly 85% were seen once. CDR1 is MDHEN and CDR2 is SYDVKM in the germline V gene. V was clipped by 5 bases and J by 0 bases, with 14 bases between them. The CDR3 covers 17 residues. This TCR was sampled from a man aged 40-49 years who had recovered from COVID-19. The source material was PBMCs or T cells enriched from blood (not recorded which). This chain links TRBV28 with TRBJ1-6; D call uncertain. CDR3 protein: CASSPRTGSSYNSPLHF. As DNA, the CDR3 is TGTGCCAGCAGTCCCAGGACGGGAAGCTCCTATAATTCACCCCTCCACTTT.